This TCR beta chain was found in a study of blood T cell repertoires in COVID-19. The length of the CDR3 is 15 residues. CDR1 MDHEN and CDR2 SYDVKM come from the germline V gene. Trimming took 5 bases from V and 7 from J, leaving 17 bases between them. This table comes from immunoSEQ multiplex PCR, and its TCRdb copy is limited to in-frame clones, with some not included. Here the sample spans 360,000 or so clones, about 88% being singletons. The material sequenced was PBMCs or T cells enriched from blood (not recorded which). The V and J genes are TRBV28 and TRBJ1-4, with D perhaps matching TRBD1 (5 bases). The source is a woman in her twenties or thirties who had been exposed to COVID-19. CDR3 region: CASSRSGVVGEKLFF. The CDR3 nucleotides are TGTGCCAGCAGTCGTTCGGGGGTGGTGGGTGAAAAACTGTTTTTT.